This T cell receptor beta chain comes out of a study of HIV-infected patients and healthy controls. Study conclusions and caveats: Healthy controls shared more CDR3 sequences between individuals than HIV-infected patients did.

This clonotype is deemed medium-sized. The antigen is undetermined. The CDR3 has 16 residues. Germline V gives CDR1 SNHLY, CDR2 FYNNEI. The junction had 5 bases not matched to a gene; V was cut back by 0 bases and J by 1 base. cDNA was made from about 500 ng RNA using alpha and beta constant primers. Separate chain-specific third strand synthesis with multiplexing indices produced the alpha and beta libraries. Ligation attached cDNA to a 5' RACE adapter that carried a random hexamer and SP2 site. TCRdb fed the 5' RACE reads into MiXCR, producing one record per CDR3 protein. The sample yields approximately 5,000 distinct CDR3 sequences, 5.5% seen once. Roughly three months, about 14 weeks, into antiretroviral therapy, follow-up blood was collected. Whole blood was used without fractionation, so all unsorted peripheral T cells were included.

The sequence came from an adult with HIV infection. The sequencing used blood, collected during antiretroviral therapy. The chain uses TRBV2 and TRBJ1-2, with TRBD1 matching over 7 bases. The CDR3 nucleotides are TGTGCCAGCAGTGAAGCGTACAGGGGCGGTAACTATGGCTACACCTTC. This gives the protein CASSEAYRGGNYGYTF.